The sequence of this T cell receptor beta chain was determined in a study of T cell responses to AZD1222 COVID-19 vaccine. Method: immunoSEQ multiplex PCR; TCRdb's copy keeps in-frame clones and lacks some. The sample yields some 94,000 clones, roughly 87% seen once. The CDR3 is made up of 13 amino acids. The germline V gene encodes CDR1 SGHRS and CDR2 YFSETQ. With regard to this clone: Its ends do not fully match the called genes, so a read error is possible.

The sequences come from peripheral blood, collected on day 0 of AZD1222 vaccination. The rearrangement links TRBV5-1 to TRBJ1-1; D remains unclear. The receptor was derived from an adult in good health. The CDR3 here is CASSPTRDTEAFF. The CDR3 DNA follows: TGTGCCAGCAGCCCGACACGGGACACTGAAGCTTTCTTT. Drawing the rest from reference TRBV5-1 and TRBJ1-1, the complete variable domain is KAGVTQTPRYLIKTRGQQVTLSCSPISGHRSVSWYQQTPGQGLQFLFEYFSETQRNKGNFPGRFSGRQFSNSRSEMNVSTLELGDSALYLCASSPTRDTEAFFGQGTRLTVV.